This T cell receptor (beta chain) was captured by sequencing in a study of blood T cell repertoires in COVID-19. Enrollees, 18 to 89 years old, lived in some 24 US areas. Cohort placement rested on clinical history that participants reported themselves. Assay: immunoSEQ multiplex PCR; the TCRdb copy retains only in-frame clones and omits some. Found here are 200,000 or so clones, 75% to 90% of them singletons; the top ten hold under 4%. This CDR3 contains 15 residues. The germline gives CDR1 MNHEY, CDR2 SMNVEV (reference sequence). V lost 6 bases to trimming and J lost 2 bases, with 16 bases between them.

The clonotype originates from a woman in her thirties or forties with acute COVID-19. The chain carries TRBV27 and TRBJ1-1; D uncertain. Sequenced sample: PBMCs or T cells enriched from blood (not recorded which). The CDR3 loop reads CASRPRRTDNTEAFF. CDR3 nucleotides: TGTGCCAGCAGGCCTCGCCGGACTGACAACACTGAAGCTTTCTTT.